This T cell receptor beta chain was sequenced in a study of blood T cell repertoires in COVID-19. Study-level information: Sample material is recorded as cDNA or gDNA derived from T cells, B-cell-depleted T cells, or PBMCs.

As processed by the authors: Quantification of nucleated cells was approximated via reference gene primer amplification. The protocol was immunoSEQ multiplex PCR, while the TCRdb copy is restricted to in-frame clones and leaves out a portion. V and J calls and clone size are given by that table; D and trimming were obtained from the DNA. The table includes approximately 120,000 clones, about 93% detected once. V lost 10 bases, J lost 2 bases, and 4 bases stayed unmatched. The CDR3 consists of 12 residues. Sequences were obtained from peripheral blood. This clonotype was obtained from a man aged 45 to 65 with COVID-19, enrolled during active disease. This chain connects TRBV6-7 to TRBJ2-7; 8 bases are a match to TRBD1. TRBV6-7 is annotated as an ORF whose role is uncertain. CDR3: CATGTGAYEQYF. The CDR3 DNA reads TGTGCCACCGGGACAGGAGCCTACGAGCAGTACTTC.